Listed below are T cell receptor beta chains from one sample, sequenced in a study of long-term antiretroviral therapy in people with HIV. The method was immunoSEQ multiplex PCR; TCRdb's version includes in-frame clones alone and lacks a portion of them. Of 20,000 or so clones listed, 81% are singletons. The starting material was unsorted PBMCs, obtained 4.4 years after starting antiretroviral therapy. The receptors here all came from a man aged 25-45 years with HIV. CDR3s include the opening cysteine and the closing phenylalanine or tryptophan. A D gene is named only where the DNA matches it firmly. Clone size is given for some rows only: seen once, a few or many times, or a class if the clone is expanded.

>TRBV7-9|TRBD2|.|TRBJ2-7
TGTGCCAGCGACCTCAGCTCCGGGAGGACGGGCGAGCAGTACTTC
CASDLSSGRTGEQYF
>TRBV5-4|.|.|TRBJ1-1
TGTGCCAGCAGCTTGGGACAGTACACTGAAGCTTTCTTT
CASSLGQYTEAFF
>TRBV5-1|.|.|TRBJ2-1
TGCGCCAGCAACTCAGGACGGACCGGGACCTACAATGAGCAGTTCTTC
CASNSGRTGTYNEQFF
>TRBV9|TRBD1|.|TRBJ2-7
TGTGCCAGCAGCGCCGGGACAGCCTACGAGCAGTACTTC
CASSAGTAYEQYF
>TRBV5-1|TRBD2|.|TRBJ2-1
TGCGCCAGCAGCTTGGAGGCGGGAGCGGGAAATGAGCAGTTCTTC
CASSLEAGAGNEQFF
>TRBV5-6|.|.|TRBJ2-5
TGTGCCAGCAGCGTTGACAGATGGGGCCAAGAGACCCAGTACTTC
CASSVDRWGQETQYF
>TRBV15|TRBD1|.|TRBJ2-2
TGTGCCACCAGCAGGATACCGGGACAGGGGATGGCCGGGGAGCTGTTTTTT
CATSRIPGQGMAGELFF
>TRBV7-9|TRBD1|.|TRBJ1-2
TGTGCCAGCAGCTTAAACAGGGGCTATGGCTACACCTTC
CASSLNRGYGYTF
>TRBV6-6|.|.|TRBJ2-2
TGTGCCAGCAGTTACATGCCGGGAGCGAACACCGGGGAGCTGTTTTTT
CASSYMPGANTGELFF
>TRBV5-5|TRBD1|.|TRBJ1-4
TGTGCCAGCAGCTCTCCCGGACAGGGGACTGAAAAACTGTTTTTT
CASSSPGQGTEKLFF
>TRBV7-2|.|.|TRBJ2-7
TGTGCCAGCAGCTTTCAGGGTTCTTCCTACGAGCAGTACTTC
CASSFQGSSYEQYF
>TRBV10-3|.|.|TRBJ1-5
TGTGCCATCAGTGGGAACAATCAGCCCCAGCATTTT
CAISGNNQPQHF
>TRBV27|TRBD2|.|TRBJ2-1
TGTGCCAGCAGTGTAGCGGGAGGGGACTACAATGAGCAGTTCTTC
CASSVAGGDYNEQFF
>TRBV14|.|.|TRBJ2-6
TGTGCCAGCAGCCCCCTGACAGCGGGCCAAGCCTCTGGGGCCAACGTCCTGACTTTC
CASSPLTAGQASGANVLTF
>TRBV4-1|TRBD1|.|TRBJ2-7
TGCGCCAGCAGCCTGGACAGGGGAGACTACGAGCAGTACTTC
CASSLDRGDYEQYF
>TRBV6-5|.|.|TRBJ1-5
TGTGCCAGCAGTTCAGACCCCTCCAATCAGCCCCAGCATTTT
CASSSDPSNQPQHF
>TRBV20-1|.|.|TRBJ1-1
TGCAGTGCTAGGGGGAACACTGAAGCTTTCTTT
CSARGNTEAFF
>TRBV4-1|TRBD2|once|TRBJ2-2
TGCGCCAGCAGCCAAGAGTGGGGGACTAGCGGACCGAACACCGGGGAGCTGTTTTTT
CASSQEWGTSGPNTGELFF
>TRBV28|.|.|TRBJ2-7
TGTGCCAGCAGTTTCAGGAAGCGCTCCGAGCAGTACTTC
CASSFRKRSEQYF
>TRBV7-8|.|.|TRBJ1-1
TGTGCCAGCAGCTTACCCCGTGGGTCTGAAGCTTTCTTT
CASSLPRGSEAFF
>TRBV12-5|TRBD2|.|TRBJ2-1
TGTGCTAGTGGTTTGATTGGACTAGCGGGAATTGACATCTACAATGAGCAGTTCTTC
CASGLIGLAGIDIYNEQFF
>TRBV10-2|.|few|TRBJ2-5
TGCGCCACTGGAGACCAGGCGACCCTTCAAGAGACCCAGTACTTC
CATGDQATLQETQYF
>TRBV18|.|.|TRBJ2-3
TGTGCCAGCTCACCGGGGATGGGCACAGATACGCAGTATTTT
CASSPGMGTDTQYF
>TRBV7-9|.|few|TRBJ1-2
TGTGCCAGCAGCTTAGCGCTCGGCGGGAGTGGCTACACCTTC
CASSLALGGSGYTF
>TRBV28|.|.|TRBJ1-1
TGTGCCAGCAGTTACCCCGGGGGGAAAACCGAAGCTTTCTTT
CASSYPGGKTEAFF
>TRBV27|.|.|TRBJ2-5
TGTGCCAGCAGTTTCTCAGGGTTCAAAGAGACCCAGTACTTC
CASSFSGFKETQYF
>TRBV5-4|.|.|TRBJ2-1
TGTGCCAGCAGCTTCCGGAGCTCCTACAATGAGCAGTTCTTC
CASSFRSSYNEQFF
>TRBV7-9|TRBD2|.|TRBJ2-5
TGTGCCAGCAGCTCAGCGGGGCCGTTAGAGACCCAGTACTTC
CASSSAGPLETQYF